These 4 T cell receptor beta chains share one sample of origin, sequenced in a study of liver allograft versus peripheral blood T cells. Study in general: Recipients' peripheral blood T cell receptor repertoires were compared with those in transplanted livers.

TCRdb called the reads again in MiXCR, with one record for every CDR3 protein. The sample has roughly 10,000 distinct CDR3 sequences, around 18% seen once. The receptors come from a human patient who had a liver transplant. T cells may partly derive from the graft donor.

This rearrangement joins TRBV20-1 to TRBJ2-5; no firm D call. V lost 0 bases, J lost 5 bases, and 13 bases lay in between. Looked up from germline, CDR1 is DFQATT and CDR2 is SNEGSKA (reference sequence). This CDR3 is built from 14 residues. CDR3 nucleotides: TGCAGTGCTAGAGATGAAGTGGGCAGGGAGACCCAGTACTTC. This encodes CSARDEVGRETQYF.

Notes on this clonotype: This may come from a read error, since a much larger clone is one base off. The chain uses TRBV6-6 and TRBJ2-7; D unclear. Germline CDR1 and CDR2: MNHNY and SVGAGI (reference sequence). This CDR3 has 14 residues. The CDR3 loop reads CASSYSSGSYGQYF. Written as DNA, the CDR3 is TGTGCCAGCAGTTACTCGAGTGGCAGCTACGGGCAGTACTTC.

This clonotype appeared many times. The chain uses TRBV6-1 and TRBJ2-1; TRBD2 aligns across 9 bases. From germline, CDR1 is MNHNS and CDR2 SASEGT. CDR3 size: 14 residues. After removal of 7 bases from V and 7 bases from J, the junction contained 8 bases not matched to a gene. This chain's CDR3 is CASNRRGLANEQFF. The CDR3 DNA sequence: TGTGCCAGCAACCGACGAGGACTAGCGAATGAGCAGTTCTTC.

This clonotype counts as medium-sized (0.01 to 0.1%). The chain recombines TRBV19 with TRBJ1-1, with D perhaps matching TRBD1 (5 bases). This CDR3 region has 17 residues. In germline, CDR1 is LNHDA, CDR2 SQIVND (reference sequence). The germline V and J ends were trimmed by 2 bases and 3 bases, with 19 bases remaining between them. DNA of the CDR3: TGTGCCAGTAGTATAACTGGGCGCAGGGAGTGGGACACTGAAGCTTTCTTT. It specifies CASSITGRREWDTEAFF.